This T cell receptor beta chain was sequenced during a study of CD8 T cells in Susac syndrome. Trimming took 0 bases from V and 5 from J, leaving 8 bases between them. The CDR3 extends over 13 amino acids. CDR1 and CDR2 from the germline V gene are DFQATT and SNEGSKA (reference sequence). RNA totalling roughly 0.45 to 1 ug underwent reverse transcription with random hexamers. In TCRdb, the immunoSEQ multiplex PCR reads were re-called with MiXCR into one record per CDR3 protein. This table has 200,000 or so distinct CDR3 sequences, around 96% appearing once. This receptor was taken from a human donor with multiple sclerosis. The rearrangement joins TRBV20-1 to TRBJ1-5, with D unresolved. The sample comprised CD4+ T cells from PBMCs. The CDR3 bases are TGCAGTGCTAGAGATGACATCGATCAGCCCCAGCATTTT. This codes for CSARDDIDQPQHF.